The T cell receptor (beta chain) described here comes from a study of blood T cells in healthy people across ages. This clonotype has just a few counts. Its antigen remains unidentified. For the second PCR, which ran for about 6 to 12 cycles, a sample-barcoded 5' primer and a J-beta primer mix were used. With 12 random nucleotides, a template-switch adaptor tagged each individual cDNA molecule. TCRdb re-called the 5' RACE reads with MiXCR, one entry per CDR3 protein. The table shows about 570,000 distinct CDR3 sequences, with about 29% occurring only once. Broader study findings: Naive T cell percentage showed a strong correlation with TCR beta diversity. The fall in TCR beta diversity per million T cells was roughly linear with age.

These data were also filed under a second study, of T cells of mothers and their children. This second study says: Healthy Caucasian mothers, three in number, and their six children were the donors.

The material sequenced was blood. This TCR derives from a boy aged 2 to 10 in good health.

DNA of the CDR3: TGTGCCAGCAGTTTCGGCACAGGGGTCGACTATGGCTACACCTTC. Its protein product is CASSFGTGVDYGYTF. This chain uses TRBV12-3 or TRBV12-4 with TRBJ1-2, with 7 bases lining up with TRBD1. The trim removed 3 bases at V and 3 bases at J, leaving 7 bases unmatched. The CDR3 sequence is 15 residues long.